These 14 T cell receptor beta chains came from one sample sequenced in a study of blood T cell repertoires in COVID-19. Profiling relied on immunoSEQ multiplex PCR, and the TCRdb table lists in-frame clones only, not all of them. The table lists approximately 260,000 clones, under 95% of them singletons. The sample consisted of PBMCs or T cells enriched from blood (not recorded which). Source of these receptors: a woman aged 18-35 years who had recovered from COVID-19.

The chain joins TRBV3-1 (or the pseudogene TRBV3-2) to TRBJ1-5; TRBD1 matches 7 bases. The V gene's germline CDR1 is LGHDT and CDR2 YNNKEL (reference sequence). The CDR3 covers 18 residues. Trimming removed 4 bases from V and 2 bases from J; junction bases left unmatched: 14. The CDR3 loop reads CASSPRLAGGRGNQPQHF. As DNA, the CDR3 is TGTGCCAGCAGCCCCCGGCTCGCAGGGGGAAGGGGCAATCAGCCCCAGCATTTT.

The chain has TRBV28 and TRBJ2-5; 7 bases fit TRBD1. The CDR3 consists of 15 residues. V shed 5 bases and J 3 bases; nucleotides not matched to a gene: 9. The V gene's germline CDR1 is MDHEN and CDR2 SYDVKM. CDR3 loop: CASSPTSDREETQYF. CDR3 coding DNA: TGTGCCAGCAGTCCTACAAGCGACAGGGAAGAGACCCAGTACTTC.

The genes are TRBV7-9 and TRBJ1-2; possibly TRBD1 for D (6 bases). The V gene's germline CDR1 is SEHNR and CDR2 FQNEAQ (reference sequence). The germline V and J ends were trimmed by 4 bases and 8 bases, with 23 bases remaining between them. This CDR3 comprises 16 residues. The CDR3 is CASSSRGIGTPLGYTF. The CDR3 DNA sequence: TGTGCCAGCAGCTCTCGTGGGATCGGGACACCCTTAGGCTACACCTTC. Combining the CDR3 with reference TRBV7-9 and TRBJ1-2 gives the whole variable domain DTGVSQNPRHKITKRGQNVTFRCDPISEHNRLYWYRQTLGQGPEFLTYFQNEAQLEKSRLLSDRFSAERPKGSFSTLEIQRTEQGDSAMYLCASSSRGIGTPLGYTFGSGTRLTVV.

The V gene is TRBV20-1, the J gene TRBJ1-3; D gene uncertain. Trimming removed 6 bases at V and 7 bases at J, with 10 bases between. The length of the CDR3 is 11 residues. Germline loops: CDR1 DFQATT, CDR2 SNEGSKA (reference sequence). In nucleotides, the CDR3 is TGCAGTGCGATGGTTCAGAACACCATATATTTT. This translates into CSAMVQNTIYF.

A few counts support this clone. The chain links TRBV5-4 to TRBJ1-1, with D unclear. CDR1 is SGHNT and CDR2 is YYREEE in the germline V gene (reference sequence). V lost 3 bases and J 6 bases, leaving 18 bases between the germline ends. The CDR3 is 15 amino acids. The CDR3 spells CASSSRRRGAAEAFF. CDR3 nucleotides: TGTGCCAGCAGCTCGCGTAGGCGGGGAGCGGCTGAAGCTTTCTTT.

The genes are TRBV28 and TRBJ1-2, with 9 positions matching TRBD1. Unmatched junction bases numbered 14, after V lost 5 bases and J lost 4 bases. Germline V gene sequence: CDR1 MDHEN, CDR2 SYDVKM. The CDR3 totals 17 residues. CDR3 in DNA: TGTGCCAGCAGTGTACTGGAACAGGGGGCTTTGATCTATGGCTACACCTTC. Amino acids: CASSVLEQGALIYGYTF.

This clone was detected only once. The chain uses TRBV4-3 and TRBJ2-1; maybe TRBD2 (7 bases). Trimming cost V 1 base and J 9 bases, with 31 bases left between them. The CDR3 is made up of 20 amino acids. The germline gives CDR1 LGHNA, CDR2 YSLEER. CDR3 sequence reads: CASSQARSGGGGPLNGEQFF. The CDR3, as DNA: TGCGCCAGCAGCCAAGCTCGATCGGGAGGCGGGGGCCCTCTTAATGGTGAGCAGTTCTTC.

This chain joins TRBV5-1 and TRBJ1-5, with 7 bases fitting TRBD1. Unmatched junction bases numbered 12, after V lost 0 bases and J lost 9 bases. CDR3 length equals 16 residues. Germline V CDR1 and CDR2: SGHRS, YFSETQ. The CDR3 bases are TGCGCCAGCAGCTTGGTCCGGGACAGCGGGTCCGGGCCCCAGCATTTT. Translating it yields CASSLVRDSGSGPQHF.

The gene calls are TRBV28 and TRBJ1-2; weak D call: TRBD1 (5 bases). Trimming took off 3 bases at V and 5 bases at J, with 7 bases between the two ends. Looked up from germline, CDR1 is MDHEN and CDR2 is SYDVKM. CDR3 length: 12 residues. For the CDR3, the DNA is TGTGCCAGCAGTTTTTCAGGGTATGGCTACACCTTC. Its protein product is CASSFSGYGYTF.

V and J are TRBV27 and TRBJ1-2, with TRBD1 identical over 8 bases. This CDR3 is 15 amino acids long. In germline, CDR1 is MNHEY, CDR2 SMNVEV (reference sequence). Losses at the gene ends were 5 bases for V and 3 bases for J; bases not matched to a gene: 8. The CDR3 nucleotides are TGTGCCAGCAGTAGGACAGGGAACATAGACTATGGCTACACCTTC. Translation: CASSRTGNIDYGYTF.

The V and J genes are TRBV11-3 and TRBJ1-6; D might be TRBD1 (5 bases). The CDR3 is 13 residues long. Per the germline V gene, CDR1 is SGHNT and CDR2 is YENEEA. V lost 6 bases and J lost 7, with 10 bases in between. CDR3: CASRLGGNSPLHF. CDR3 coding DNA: TGTGCCAGCAGGTTGGGGGGGAATTCACCCCTCCACTTT.

CDR3 coding DNA: TGCGCCAGCAGCCCGATCCAGACAGGGGGCCGCAATCAGCCCCAGCATTTT. Its protein product is CASSPIQTGGRNQPQHF. The V gene is TRBV4-1, the J gene TRBJ1-5; 10 positions match TRBD1. Germline V gene lookup returns CDR1 MGHRA and CDR2 YSYEKL. J lost 2 bases, V lost 4 bases, and 8 bases had no gene match. This CDR3 spans 17 amino acids.

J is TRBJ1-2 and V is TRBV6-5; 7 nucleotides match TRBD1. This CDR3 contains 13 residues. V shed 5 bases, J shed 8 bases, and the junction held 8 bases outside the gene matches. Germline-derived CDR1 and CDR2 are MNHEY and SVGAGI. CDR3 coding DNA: TGTGCCAGCAGTCCGGACAGGACTCGGGGCTACACCTTC. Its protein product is CASSPDRTRGYTF.

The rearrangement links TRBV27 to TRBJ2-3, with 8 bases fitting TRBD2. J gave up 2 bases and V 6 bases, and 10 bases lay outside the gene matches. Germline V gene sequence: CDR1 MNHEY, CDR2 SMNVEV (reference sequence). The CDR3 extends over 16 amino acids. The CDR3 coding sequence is TGTGCCAGCAGGGAAGTGGGCGGGGGGTTCACAGATACGCAGTATTTT. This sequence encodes CASREVGGGFTDTQYF.